This TCR beta chain was sequenced during a study of metastatic and nonmetastatic thyroid tumors. This clone is termed medium-sized. Its antigen is undetermined. Thyroid surgery took place with no prior treatment in any patient. Findings and caveats of the study: In blood and tumor, TCR beta diversity was reportedly significantly higher in malignant thyroid tumors than in benign nodules.

Authors' processing steps: Variation in CDR3 across clinicopathological groups served as the basis for constructing a distant-metastasis classifier in papillary thyroid cancer. TCRdb reanalyzed the PCR reads with MiXCR. The V and J calls shown here were made by TCRdb, not taken from the authors' results. The sample has approximately 20,000 clones, about 12% seen once. The receptor was derived from a female donor with papillary thyroid cancer or a benign thyroid nodule (not recorded which). Some clones in this sample may be carry-over from other donors' samples. Material: blood.

CDR3 loop: CASLTRSRGERTGELFF. CDR3 in DNA: TGTGCCAGCCTTACTAGATCTAGGGGAGAGAGGACCGGGGAGCTGTTTTTT. This chain joins TRBV6-1 and TRBJ2-2; tentatively, D is TRBD1 or TRBD2 (5 bases each). Germline CDR1 is MNHNS and CDR2 is SASEGT. CDR3 length: 17 residues. V was trimmed by 8 bases and J by 5 bases, leaving 24 bases between them.